This T cell receptor beta chain was identified in a study of early T cells in non-severe SARS-CoV-2 infection. Notes on the study in general: Anti-spike CD8 responses were favored in VDJdb matching, and private and CD4 specificities were missed.

For this clonotype: No antigen is known for it.

Each CDR3 protein gets one entry after TCRdb re-called the 5' RACE reads with MiXCR. The sample has tens of thousands of distinct CDR3 sequences, about 13% seen once. This TCR derives from an adult who was a healthcare worker with PCR-confirmed SARS-CoV-2 infection or an uninfected control (not recorded which). Specimen: whole blood.

CDR3 in amino acids: CAWSVTGAQPQHF. For the CDR3, the DNA is TGTGCCTGGAGTGTGACGGGTGCTCAGCCCCAGCATTTT. The genes are TRBV30 and TRBJ1-5, with D unclear. Germline V gene data show CDR1 as GTSNPN and CDR2 as SVGIG (reference sequence). The CDR3 consists of 13 residues. The V end was cut by 0 bases, the J end by 6 bases, with 9 bases between. Based on the CDR3 plus reference TRBV30 and TRBJ1-5, the full variable domain is SQTIHQWPATLVQPVGSPLSLECTVEGTSNPNLYWYRQAAGRGLQLLFYSVGIGQISSEVPQNLSASRPQDRQFILSSKKLLLSDSGFYLCAWSVTGAQPQHFGDGTRLSIL.